This T cell receptor beta chain was identified in a study of T-cell reconstitution after alpha-beta-depleted transplantation in children. With 7 bases removed from V and 3 bases from J, the gap between germline ends came to 10 bases. Germline CDR1 reads SEHNR; CDR2 reads FQNEAQ (reference sequence). This CDR3 spans 13 amino acids. Unique molecular identifiers were used to barcode this TCRbeta library. Using its own MiXCR run on the PCR reads, TCRdb lists one record per CDR3 protein. The sample carries fewer than 550,000 distinct CDR3 sequences, about a tenth recorded once. The sequence was collected from a human donor who donated a stem cell graft to a child with acute myeloid leukemia. Sequenced here: PBMCs from the stem cell graft donor, sampled from the stem cell graft. The chain has TRBV7-9 and TRBJ2-1; D is perhaps TRBD2 (6 bases). The CDR3 region has the DNA TGTGCCAGCACCTCAGCGGGCTACAATGAGCAGTTCTTC. Its translation: CASTSAGYNEQFF.